A selection of T cell receptor beta chains follows, all from one sample in a study of cytomegalovirus exposure and HLA in healthy donors. Here immunoSEQ multiplex PCR was the method, and the copy in TCRdb shows in-frame clones only, minus some. The data show about 98,000 clones, roughly 76% seen once. Sequenced input: PBMCs. These TCRs come from a human donor in good health. Each CDR3 is given with its conserved first and last residue.

v_gene: TRBV2
len: 17
CDR3aa: CASFPGRRLGVNEKLFF

v_gene: TRBV29-1
len: 13
CDR3aa: CSVAEGQGYEQYF

v_gene: TRBV18
len: 14
CDR3aa: CASSPAGGNYGYTF

v_gene: TRBV5-1
len: 15
CDR3aa: CASSFSSISGNTIYF

v_gene: TRBV19
len: 14
CDR3aa: CASRLAGNTGELFF

v_gene: TRBV6-1
len: 13
CDR3aa: CASSEARVSGYTF

v_gene: TRBV2
len: 12
CDR3aa: CASNYQGLGYTF

v_gene: TRBV5-1
len: 13
CDR3aa: CASSQDRAVGYTF

v_gene: TRBV5-1
len: 17
CDR3aa: CASSSGLTPSSYNEQFF

v_gene: TRBV5-4
len: 11
CDR3aa: CASGSSYEQYF

v_gene: TRBV5-1
len: 16
CDR3aa: CASSLAGTGKNTEAFF

v_gene: TRBV4-2
len: 13
CDR3aa: CASSPTGRETQYF

v_gene: TRBV2
len: 16
CDR3aa: CASSEALQGGWVEQYF

v_gene: TRBV5-4
len: 13
CDR3aa: CASSRDSTYEQYF

v_gene: TRBV6-6
len: 12
CDR3aa: CASSYTVGELFF

v_gene: TRBV7-9
len: 13
CDR3aa: CASTSHQPDTQYF

v_gene: TRBV5-4
len: 15
CDR3aa: CASSQRDSTNEKLFF

v_gene: TRBV5-4
len: 14
CDR3aa: CASSPGTGTDTQYF

v_gene: TRBV6-1
len: 18
CDR3aa: CASSEADLGVGGSYEQYF

v_gene: TRBV5-4
len: 14
CDR3aa: CASSGMGQIYGYTF

v_gene: TRBV7-8
len: 16
CDR3aa: CASSLERMVGANVLTF

v_gene: TRBV6-6
len: 12
CDR3aa: CASSYSEGGYTF

v_gene: TRBV5-1
len: 15
CDR3aa: CASSSPVGQGNEQFF

v_gene: TRBV28
len: 12
CDR3aa: CASKDSLYGYTF

v_gene: TRBV5-1
len: 18
CDR3aa: CASSLGYIGIWEEEKLFF

v_gene: TRBV11-2
len: 17
CDR3aa: CASSSSRLAGDSYEQYF

v_gene: TRBV2
len: 15
CDR3aa: CASSARGLANTEAFF

v_gene: TRBV11-2
len: 15
CDR3aa: CASSPGGGRQQPQHF

v_gene: TRBV29-1
len: 18
CDR3aa: CSVEVRPGTGARTGELFF

v_gene: TRBV5-1
len: 11
CDR3aa: CASSLYNEQFF

v_gene: TRBV5-1
len: 13
CDR3aa: CASSPEGNYEQYF

v_gene: TRBV4-2
len: 14
CDR3aa: CASSQGTGVYGYTF

v_gene: TRBV11-2
len: 15
CDR3aa: CASSSGTGGTQPQHF

v_gene: TRBV7-6
len: 16
CDR3aa: CASSRQLQQVSYEQYF

v_gene: TRBV7-9
len: 17
CDR3aa: CASSLVAGPIYNSPLHF

v_gene: TRBV28
len: 16
CDR3aa: CASSWDGSSYNSPLHF

v_gene: TRBV2
len: 19
CDR3aa: CASSVNLAGGVRNTGELFF

v_gene: TRBV6-6
len: 16
CDR3aa: CASSSPSGQGAGEQFF

v_gene: TRBV2
len: 14
CDR3aa: CASRQTGLSYEQYF

v_gene: TRBV27
len: 15
CDR3aa: CASSRTGGWGTEAFF

v_gene: TRBV19
len: 16
CDR3aa: CASGRLAPPNTGELFF

v_gene: TRBV6-5
len: 13
CDR3aa: CASSYLRTGELFF

v_gene: TRBV14
len: 17
CDR3aa: CASSQTRSWTGDVEAFF

v_gene: TRBV5-6
len: 18
CDR3aa: CASSLETGTGGMHYGYTF

v_gene: TRBV2
len: 15
CDR3aa: CASILRTGGETEAFF

v_gene: TRBV5-1
len: 13
CDR3aa: CASSRTRGYEQYF